One and the same sample provided the 12 T cell receptor beta chains below, sequenced in a study of response to subunit inactivated influenza vaccine. Using its own MiXCR run on the RT-PCR reads, TCRdb lists one record per CDR3 protein. The table includes roughly 780,000 distinct CDR3 sequences, around 20% detected once. Sequenced material: PBMCs from blood, taken about 5 days after vaccination. All receptors derive from a man over 45 who received an inactivated influenza vaccine.

The chain employs TRBV28 and TRBJ1-4, with TRBD1 matching over 11 bases. This CDR3 has 13 amino acids. Germline CDR1 is MDHEN and CDR2 is SYDVKM. The J segment lost 11 bases and the V segment lost 10 bases, leaving 9 bases of the junction unmatched. In DNA, the CDR3 is TGTGCCATCCAGACTGGGACAGGGGGTAAACTGTTTTTT. The encoded protein is CAIQTGTGGKLFF.

This chain links TRBV7-8 with TRBJ2-1; 8 bases line up with TRBD2. Germline CDR1 and CDR2: SGHVS and FQNEAQ. This CDR3 is built from 15 residues. V lost 5 bases to trimming and J lost 4 bases; unmatched junction nucleotides: 7. CDR3 DNA sequence: TGTGCCAGCAGCCACCAGCGGGAGCGGTACAATGAGCAGTTCTTC. Translation gives CASSHQRERYNEQFF.

The chain couples TRBV16 to TRBJ2-1; TRBD1 agrees at 8 bases. V dropped 8 bases and J dropped 3; count of bases not matched to a gene: 9. From germline, CDR1 is KGHSY and CDR2 FQNENV. This CDR3 region has 15 residues. In nucleotides, the CDR3 is TGTGCCAGCGACAGGGGAGAGTTCAGCTACAATGAGCAGTTCTTC. Its translation: CASDRGEFSYNEQFF.

The gene calls are TRBV20-1 and TRBJ2-5; 8 nucleotides match TRBD2. The CDR3 spans 15 residues. The germline CDR1 and CDR2 sequences are DFQATT and SNEGSKA (reference sequence). The DNA for the CDR3 is TGCAGCGCATCGGGACCCCGGGAGGGGCACGAGACCCAGTACTTC. Residues: CSASGPREGHETQYF.

This clonotype was seen a few times. The chain's CDR3 is CSVDRSGGGEQYF. The CDR3 region has the DNA TGCAGCGTTGATCGCTCGGGAGGGGGCGAGCAGTACTTC. The chain carries TRBV29-1 and TRBJ2-7; 8 nucleotides align to TRBD2. The CDR3 loop spans 13 amino acids. V trimming: 3 bases; J trimming: 6 bases; junction bases outside the gene matches: 7. Germline CDR1 and CDR2: SQVTM and ANQGSEA.

This clonotype was seen only a few times. The rearrangement links TRBV20-1 to TRBJ2-7; the match to TRBD1 covers 9 bases. Per the germline V gene, CDR1 is DFQATT and CDR2 is SNEGSKA (reference sequence). CDR3 length: 16 amino acids. After removal of 8 bases from V and 4 bases from J, the junction contained 18 bases not matched to a gene. DNA of the CDR3: TGCAGTCCCAAGGGTATGGGACAGGGTAAGGGTTACGAGCAGTACTTC. This translates into CSPKGMGQGKGYEQYF.

This clonotype has at least ten counts. The chain uses TRBV6-5 and TRBJ2-3; no definite D call. With 2 bases removed from V and 0 bases from J, the gap between germline ends came to 3 bases. This CDR3 region has 13 residues. The V gene's germline CDR1 is MNHEY and CDR2 SVGAGI. CDR3 amino acids: CASSYLSTDTQYF. The CDR3, as DNA: TGTGCCAGCAGTTACCTGAGCACAGATACGCAGTATTTT.

This clonotype occurred a few times. The rearrangement links TRBV5-1 to TRBJ2-7, with D uncertain. This CDR3 region has 16 residues. Germline CDR1 is SGHRS and CDR2 is YFSETQ. Trimming took 7 bases from V and 2 from J, leaving 22 bases between them. As DNA, the CDR3 is TGCGCCAGCTGCCAAGGCGCCGACCGCGTCCCCTACGAGCAGTACTTC. Translation gives CASCQGADRVPYEQYF.

The chain has TRBV6-4 and TRBJ2-2; 10 positions match TRBD1. Germline CDR1 MRHNA, CDR2 SNTAGT. The ends lost 6 bases at V and 3 bases at J; junction bases unmatched: 7. The CDR3 contains 16 residues. CDR3: CASSEGQGKDTGELFF. The CDR3 DNA reads TGTGCCAGCAGCGAGGGACAGGGGAAGGACACCGGGGAGCTGTTTTTT.

This clonotype turned up a few times. The V and J genes are TRBV7-2 and TRBJ2-5; 9 nucleotides match TRBD2. The CDR3 is 15 residues long. Per the germline V gene, CDR1 is SGHTA and CDR2 is FQGNSA. With V trimmed by 10 bases and J by 5 bases, 14 bases remained unmatched. Written as DNA, the CDR3 is TGTGCCATCGCCTATGGCGGGGGGGCTCCCGAGACCCAGTACTTC. Encoded protein: CAIAYGGGAPETQYF.

In this sample, this clonotype turned up once. The chain has TRBV7-6 and TRBJ2-2, with D maybe TRBD1 (8 bases). This CDR3 is built from 16 residues. CDR1 is SGHVS, CDR2 FNYEAQ, per germline. V shed 5 bases and J shed 5 bases, with 18 bases lying between them. The CDR3 loop is CASSAQQGGVTGELFF. The CDR3 DNA follows: TGTGCCAGCAGCGCCCAACAGGGGGGGGTAACCGGGGAGCTGTTTTTT.

This clonotype was found many times. V gene TRBV29-1 combines with J gene TRBJ2-3, with D maybe TRBD1 (5 bases). Germline V gene data show CDR1 as SQVTM and CDR2 as ANQGSEA. Trimming removed 4 bases from V and 3 bases from J, with 11 bases in between. The CDR3 is made up of 13 amino acids. CDR3 nucleotide sequence: TGCAGCGTTGCGCAGGGCTCAACAGATACGCAGTATTTT. Translation: CSVAQGSTDTQYF.